A single sample is the source of the 18 T cell receptor beta chains below, sequenced in a study of T cells in localized non-small cell lung cancer. Profiled with immunoSEQ multiplex PCR; TCRdb holds only in-frame clones, not every one. Of about 33,000 clones detected, over 75% appear once; the ten largest clones hold around 15%. The sequences come from peripheral blood, collected before any cancer treatment. The receptors shown here come from a male donor at least 60 years old with stage III squamous cell lung carcinoma.

This clone was recorded a few times. The CDR3 reads CASSISAGSSYQPQHF. The CDR3 bases are TGTGCCAGTAGTATTTCTGCAGGGTCCTCCTATCAGCCCCAGCATTTT. The chain joins TRBV19 to TRBJ1-5, with a weak D call TRBD1 (5 bases). The V gene lost 3 bases and the J gene lost 5 bases, with 17 bases spanning the gap. CDR3 size: 16 residues. From germline, CDR1 is LNHDA and CDR2 SQIVND (reference sequence).

The chain links TRBV10-3 to TRBJ1-6; TRBD1 agrees at 9 bases. Germline CDR1 and CDR2: ENHRY and SYGVKD. The CDR3 runs to 16 residues. V shed 6 bases, J shed 6 bases, and the junction held 9 bases outside the gene matches. DNA for the CDR3: TGTGCCATCAGCACCGGGAGGGGACAGGGTAATTCACCCCTCCACTTT. Translating gives CAISTGRGQGNSPLHF.

The V and J genes are TRBV6-5 and TRBJ1-2, with D possibly matching TRBD1 (6 bases). Germline loops: CDR1 MNHEY, CDR2 SVGAGI. Trimming took off 5 bases at V and 8 bases at J, with 15 bases between the two ends. CDR3 size: 13 residues. The CDR3 loop is CASSPVTGNGYTF. CDR3 DNA: TGTGCCAGCAGTCCCGTCACAGGGAACGGCTACACCTTC.

The chain links TRBV7-3 to TRBJ2-2; weak D call: TRBD2 (5 bases). The germline CDR1 and CDR2 sequences are SGHTA and FQGTGA. The V and J ends lost 6 bases and 4 bases respectively, with 21 bases between them. This CDR3 has 17 amino acids. Here the CDR3 DNA reads TGTGCCAGCAGTCCCAACGGGCCTAGCCGGAGCACCGGGGAGCTGTTTTTT. Encoded protein: CASSPNGPSRSTGELFF.

This chain uses TRBV6-6 with TRBJ2-1; maybe TRBD2 (5 bases). Germline V gene lookup returns CDR1 MNHNY and CDR2 SVGAGI (reference sequence). This CDR3 contains 13 residues. The V gene lost 4 bases and the J gene lost 9 bases, with 13 bases spanning the gap. CDR3 loop: CASSFGPAGEQFF. CDR3 nucleotide sequence: TGTGCCAGCAGTTTCGGACCCGCGGGTGAGCAGTTCTTC.

The V and J genes are TRBV6-5 and TRBJ1-2; maybe TRBD1 (5 bases). The CDR3 spans 13 residues. Germline V gene sequence: CDR1 MNHEY, CDR2 SVGAGI. The V end lost 2 bases, the J end lost 4 bases, and 8 bases lay between the germline ends. The CDR3 loop reads CASSYVQGYGYTF. For the CDR3, the DNA is TGTGCCAGCAGTTACGTCCAGGGCTATGGCTACACCTTC.

J is TRBJ2-7 and V is TRBV6-1; 13 bases fit TRBD2. The V gene's germline CDR1 is MNHNS and CDR2 SASEGT. J gave up 3 bases and V 3 bases, and 2 bases lay outside the gene matches. The CDR3 runs to 15 residues. As DNA, the CDR3 is TGTGCCAGCAGTGAGGGACTAGCGGGGAACTACGAGCAGTACTTC. It codes for CASSEGLAGNYEQYF.

This chain links TRBV30 with TRBJ2-7, with a possible D match to TRBD2 (5 bases). Germline-derived CDR1 and CDR2 are GTSNPN and SVGIG (reference sequence). The CDR3 covers 13 residues. The V end was cut by 5 bases, the J end by 0 bases, with 11 bases between. CDR3 in DNA: TGTGCCTGGGGGTTAGGGAGCTCCTACGAGCAGTACTTC. It is translated as CAWGLGSSYEQYF. The full variable domain, completed using reference TRBV30 and TRBJ2-7, is SQTIHQWPATLVQPVGSPLSLECTVEGTSNPNLYWYRQAAGRGLQLLFYSVGIGQISSEVPQNLSASRPQDRQFILSSKKLLLSDSGFYLCAWGLGSSYEQYFGPGTRLTVT.

This clone was seen only a few times. V usage is TRBV29-1 and J usage is TRBJ2-3; the D gene is possibly TRBD2 (6 bases). CDR3 length: 14 amino acids. Germline lookup yields CDR1 SQVTM and CDR2 ANQGSEA. V was pared by 2 bases and J by 5 bases, with 14 bases between. CDR3 protein: CSVEKRVWVDTQYF. Written as DNA, the CDR3 is TGCAGCGTTGAAAAGCGGGTCTGGGTAGATACGCAGTATTTT.

This clone was observed once. The J gene is TRBJ2-2, the V gene TRBV7-9; D unclear. CDR3 size: 15 residues. Germline V CDR1 and CDR2: SEHNR, FQNEAQ (reference sequence). Trimming took off 5 bases at V and 8 bases at J, with 18 bases between the two ends. This CDR3 is CASSISARETGELFF. The CDR3 coding sequence is TGTGCCAGCAGCATATCGGCAAGGGAAACGGGGGAGCTGTTTTTT.

This chain connects TRBV6-5 to TRBJ1-1, with D hard to call. CDR3 length: 12 residues. V was clipped by 5 bases and J by 2 bases, with 6 bases between them. Germline V gene sequence: CDR1 MNHEY, CDR2 SVGAGI. The DNA of the CDR3 is TGTGCCAGCAGTCAACTAAACACTGAAGCTTTCTTT. Translated: CASSQLNTEAFF.

The chain's CDR3 is CASSLTGDSPLHF. CDR3 nucleotides: TGCGCCAGCAGCCTAACAGGGGATTCACCCCTCCACTTT. The rearrangement joins TRBV5-1 to TRBJ1-6; 7 bases agree with TRBD1. Germline V CDR1 and CDR2: SGHRS, YFSETQ. The CDR3 has 13 amino acids. Germline trimming cut 4 bases from V and 8 bases from J; bases unmatched to any gene: 3.

V usage is TRBV28 and J usage is TRBJ1-1; possibly TRBD1 for D (6 bases). There are 14 residues in the CDR3. The germline V and J ends were trimmed by 8 bases and 3 bases, with 16 bases remaining between them. The germline CDR1 and CDR2 sequences are MDHEN and SYDVKM. CDR3 sequence (DNA): TGTGCCAGCCCCCCCAGGGGAGAATACACTGAAGCTTTCTTT. Translating gives CASPPRGEYTEAFF. The full variable domain, its missing parts supplied by reference TRBV28 and TRBJ1-1, is DVKVTQSSRYLVKRTGEKVFLECVQDMDHENMFWYRQDPGLGLRLIYFSYDVKMKEKGDIPEGYSVSREKKERFSLILESASTNQTSMYLCASPPRGEYTEAFFGQGTRLTVV.

The chain joins TRBV4-1 to TRBJ2-7, with D tentatively TRBD1 (5 bases). CDR1 MGHRA and CDR2 YSYEKL come from the germline V gene. The V end lost 3 bases, the J end lost 7 bases, and 13 bases lay between the germline ends. The CDR3 loop spans 13 amino acids. The CDR3 DNA reads as TGCGCCAGCAGCCAGGGGATCAGGGATGAGCAGTACTTC. Its translation: CASSQGIRDEQYF.

V usage is TRBV30 and J usage is TRBJ1-1; 8 positions match TRBD1. The CDR3 totals 13 residues. Per the germline V gene, CDR1 is GTSNPN and CDR2 is SVGIG (reference sequence). The ends lost 3 bases at V and 3 bases at J; junction bases unmatched: 3. The DNA for the CDR3 is TGTGCCTGGAGGTTACAGGGGGACACTGAAGCTTTCTTT. Translated: CAWRLQGDTEAFF.

This clone turned up a few times. This chain connects TRBV6-6 to TRBJ2-7, with D tentatively TRBD1 or TRBD2 (5 bases each). The CDR3 covers 14 residues. Germline V gives CDR1 MNHNY, CDR2 SVGAGI (reference sequence). Trimming stripped 6 bases from V and 3 bases from J, with 15 bases between. The DNA of the CDR3 is TGTGCCAGCAGCCGCACAGGAACTAGCTACGAGCAGTACTTC. As protein: CASSRTGTSYEQYF.

This clone turned up a few times. The chain joins TRBV30 to TRBJ1-3, with D tentatively TRBD1 (6 bases). Germline-derived CDR1 and CDR2 are GTSNPN and SVGIG (reference sequence). The ends were cut back, 4 bases at V and 4 bases at J, with 17 bases in the middle. The CDR3 runs to 15 residues. The CDR3 sequence: CAWTLYGGSGNTIYF. The CDR3 region has the DNA TGTGCCTGGACCTTGTACGGGGGCTCAGGAAACACCATATATTTT.

The chain joins TRBV13 to TRBJ1-4, with TRBD1 matching 7 bases. The CDR3 has 15 amino acids. The J segment lost 5 bases and the V segment lost 4 bases, leaving 7 bases of the junction unmatched. Germline loops: CDR1 PRHDT, CDR2 FYEKMQ (reference sequence). CDR3 protein: CASSSEGQYNEKLFF. The CDR3 DNA follows: TGTGCCAGCAGCTCCGAGGGACAGTACAATGAAAAACTGTTTTTT.